Each of the 11 T cell receptor beta chains below was sequenced from the same sample in a study of blood T cells in healthy people across ages. Combining a sample-barcoded 5' primer with a J-beta primer mix, a second PCR ran for about 7 to 11 cycles. TCRdb processed the 5' RACE reads anew with MiXCR; each CDR3 protein has one entry. This table has hundreds of thousands of distinct CDR3 sequences, about 30% appearing once. The sample consisted of blood. These receptors were taken from a woman of 80 years or more in good health.

The CDR3 loop reads CASSSSTGVYGYTF. As DNA, the CDR3 is TGTGCCAGCAGCAGTTCTACAGGGGTCTATGGCTACACCTTC. V gene TRBV11-2 combines with J gene TRBJ1-2; 7 positions match TRBD1. The germline gives CDR1 SGHAT, CDR2 FQNNGV. The CDR3 extends over 14 amino acids. The V and J ends lost 5 bases and 4 bases, in that order; junction bases with no gene match: 7.

The chain recombines TRBV10-3 with TRBJ2-1; 7 nucleotides agree with TRBD1. With V trimmed by 11 bases and J by 9 bases, 13 bases remained unmatched. Germline lookup yields CDR1 ENHRY and CDR2 SYGVKD. CDR3 length: 13 amino acids. CDR3 sequence: CAVSRQGDGEQFF. The CDR3 DNA reads as TGTGCCGTCTCGCGACAGGGCGACGGTGAGCAGTTCTTC.

This clonotype was seen repeatedly, ten times or more. The gene calls are TRBV20-1 and TRBJ2-7; D is unresolved. The CDR3 runs 15 residues. V gave up 0 bases and J gave up 2 bases, with 14 bases separating them. Germline V CDR1 and CDR2: DFQATT, SNEGSKA (reference sequence). CDR3 nucleotides: TGCAGTGCTAGAGATGGTTTGGGCTCAGCCTACGAGCAGTACTTC. Amino acid sequence: CSARDGLGSAYEQYF.

This clonotype was observed many times. The V call is TRBV20-1, the J call TRBJ2-7; tentative D call: TRBD2 (5 bases). There are 14 residues in the CDR3. In germline, CDR1 is DFQATT, CDR2 SNEGSKA (reference sequence). V was cut by 1 base and J by 0 bases, with 10 bases left in between. CDR3 sequence: CSARGRGSSYEQYF. CDR3 bases: TGCAGTGCTAGAGGACGGGGAAGCTCCTACGAGCAGTACTTC.

This clonotype was seen repeatedly, ten times or more. V usage is TRBV6-2 or TRBV6-3 and J usage is TRBJ2-3, with a tentative D call TRBD1 (6 bases). Germline V gives CDR1 MNHEY, CDR2 SVGEGT. The V and J ends lost 0 bases and 2 bases respectively, with 12 bases between them. The CDR3 has 16 residues. The CDR3 DNA reads as TGTGCCAGCAGTTACTCGAAGGACAGTATCACAGATACGCAGTATTTT. Its translation: CASSYSKDSITDTQYF.

This clonotype was counted ten times or more. V gene TRBV29-1 combines with J gene TRBJ2-7; perhaps TRBD1 as D (6 bases). V lost 2 bases to trimming and J lost 6 bases, with 14 bases between them. Germline V gene lookup returns CDR1 SQVTM and CDR2 ANQGSEA. CDR3 length: 13 amino acids. In DNA form, the CDR3 reads TGCAGCGTTGAACAGGGGCCCTGGGGCGAGCAGTACTTC. It translates to CSVEQGPWGEQYF.

This clonotype was counted ten times or more. The chain links TRBV7-8 to TRBJ2-2; D remains ambiguous. Trimming removed 2 bases at V and 1 base at J, with 2 bases between. The CDR3 has 13 residues. Germline-derived CDR1 and CDR2 are SGHVS and FQNEAQ. CDR3 residues: CASSLKNTGELFF. CDR3 bases: TGTGCCAGCAGCTTAAAGAACACCGGGGAGCTGTTTTTT. The full variable domain, rest sourced from reference TRBV7-8 and TRBJ2-2, is GAGVSQSPRYKVAKRGQDVALRCDPISGHVSLFWYQQALGQGPEFLTYFQNEAQLDKSGLPSDRFFAERPEGSVSTLKIQRTQQEDSAVYLCASSLKNTGELFFGEGSRLTVL.

This clonotype was picked up one time. At one of its ends the junction is not consistent with the germline gene, which may arise from a read error. This sequence joins TRBV7-2 and TRBJ1-3; D is possibly TRBD1 (5 bases). Germline CDR1 is SGHTA and CDR2 is FQGNSA. The CDR3 runs to 14 residues. This CDR3 reads CACSSQGSGNTIYF. CDR3 coding DNA: TGTGCCTGCAGCTCCCAGGGCTCAGGAAACACCATATATTTT.

This clonotype was recorded many times. The V gene is TRBV18, the J gene TRBJ2-3; D may be TRBD2 (6 bases). CDR3 length equals 14 residues. CDR1 is KGHSH and CDR2 is LQKENI in the germline V gene. V was pared by 8 bases and J by 0 bases, with 12 bases between. In DNA, the CDR3 is TGTGCCAGCAGCCCGGGACTCAGCACAGATACGCAGTATTTT. Residues: CASSPGLSTDTQYF.

With respect to this clonotype: Since a much larger clone is just one base distant, this may be a read error. The gene calls are TRBV27 and TRBJ1-5, with 7 nucleotides matching TRBD1. CDR1 and CDR2 from the germline V gene are MNHEY and SMNVEV (reference sequence). The CDR3 spans 18 residues. CDR3 coding DNA: TGTGCCGGCAGCCCTTCAGCCAGGGGGTATTATAGCAATCAGCCCCAGCATTTT. Translation gives CAGSPSARGYYSNQPQHF.

With regard to this clonotype: A read error may be the cause here, since a much bigger clone is one base away. V and J are TRBV6-2 or TRBV6-3 and TRBJ2-5, with a tentative D call TRBD1 (5 bases). The end of the DNA is better explained by TRBJ2-7, so the J call may be wrong. The CDR3 runs 13 residues. Germline V gene sequence: CDR1 MNHEY, CDR2 SVGEGT. The CDR3 DNA reads TGTGCCAGCAGTTATCAGGGTTGCGACGAGCAGTACTTC. It encodes CASSYQGCDEQYF.